The present entry profiles one T cell receptor beta chain with its context. These data come from a study of blood T cell repertoires in COVID-19. V shed 3 bases and J 8 bases; nucleotides not matched to a gene: 10. The germline V gene encodes CDR1 SGHTA and CDR2 FQGNSA. CDR3 size: 16 residues. Using immunoSEQ multiplex PCR, the repertoire was profiled, and TCRdb retains in-frame clones only, with some absent. The data show roughly 200,000 clones, with about nine tenths seen just once and about 1.7% held by the top ten. The specimen sequenced was peripheral blood. The source is a man between 70 and 80 years old with acute or convalescent COVID-19. The chain has TRBV7-2 and TRBJ1-4; 9 bases are a match to TRBD1. The CDR3 loop reads CASSFMTGTGQEKLFF. The CDR3 DNA reads TGTGCCAGCAGCTTTATGACCGGGACAGGGCAAGAAAAACTGTTTTTT.